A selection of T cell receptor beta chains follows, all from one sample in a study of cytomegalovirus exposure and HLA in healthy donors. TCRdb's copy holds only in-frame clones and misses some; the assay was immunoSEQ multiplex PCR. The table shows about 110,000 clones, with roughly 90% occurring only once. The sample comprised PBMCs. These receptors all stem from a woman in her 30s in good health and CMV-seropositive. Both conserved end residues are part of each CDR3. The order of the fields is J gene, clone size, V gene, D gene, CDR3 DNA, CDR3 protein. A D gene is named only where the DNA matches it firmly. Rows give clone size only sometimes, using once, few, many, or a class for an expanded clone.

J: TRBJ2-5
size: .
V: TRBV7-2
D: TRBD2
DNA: TGTGCCAGCAGCGGTAGCGGGGGGGCCCGAGAGACCCAGTACTTC
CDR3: CASSGSGGARETQYF

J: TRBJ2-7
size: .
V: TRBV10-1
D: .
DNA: TGCGCCAGCAGTGAGTCTGAGGAAACACTCCCCTACGAGCAGTACTTC
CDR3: CASSESEETLPYEQYF

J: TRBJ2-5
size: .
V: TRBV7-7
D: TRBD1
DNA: TGTGCCAGCAGCTTGGTAGGGGGCGAATTGGTTGAGACCCAGTACTTC
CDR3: CASSLVGGELVETQYF

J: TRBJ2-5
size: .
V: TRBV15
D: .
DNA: TGTGCCACCAGCAGTGGCCCGGGGGAGACCCAGTACTTC
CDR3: CATSSGPGETQYF

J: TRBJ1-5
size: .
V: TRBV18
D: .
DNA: TGTGCCAGCTCACCAGGTCGGGATCAGCCCCAGCATTTT
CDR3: CASSPGRDQPQHF

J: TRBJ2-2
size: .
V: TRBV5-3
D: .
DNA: TGTGCCAGAAGCCTGGACGTAGGCCGAGGCAGGGAGCTGTTTTTT
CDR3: CARSLDVGRGRELFF

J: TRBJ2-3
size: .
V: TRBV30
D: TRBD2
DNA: TGTGCCTGGAGAGACGCTCCTCTAGCGGGAGGGAACACAGATACGCAGTATTTT
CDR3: CAWRDAPLAGGNTDTQYF

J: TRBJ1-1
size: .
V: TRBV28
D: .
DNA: TGTGCCAGCAGATCCGGAGGGCCCACTGAAGCTTTCTTT
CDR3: CASRSGGPTEAFF

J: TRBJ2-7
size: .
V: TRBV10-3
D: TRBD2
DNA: TGTGCCATCGCGGGGGGGTCGGGCGAGCAGTACTTC
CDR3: CAIAGGSGEQYF

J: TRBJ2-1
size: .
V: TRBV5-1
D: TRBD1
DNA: TGCGCCAGCAGCTTGGCCCGGGACAGGGAGAGGGGTGAGCAGTTCTTC
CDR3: CASSLARDRERGEQFF

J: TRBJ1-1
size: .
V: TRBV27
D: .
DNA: TGTGCCAGCAATGAGGTGAGGGGGACTGAAGCTTTCTTT
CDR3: CASNEVRGTEAFF

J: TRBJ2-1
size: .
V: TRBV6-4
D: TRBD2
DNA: TGTGCCAGCAGTGACCACCTTAGCGGGAGAAACTACAATGAGCAGTTCTTC
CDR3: CASSDHLSGRNYNEQFF

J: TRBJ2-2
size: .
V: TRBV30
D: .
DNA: TGTGCCTGGAGAGCCGGGACAACGAACACCGGGGAGCTGTTTTTT
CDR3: CAWRAGTTNTGELFF

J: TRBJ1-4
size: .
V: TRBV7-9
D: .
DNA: TGTGCCAGCAGCACTTACCAGGCGATCAATGAAAAACTGTTTTTT
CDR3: CASSTYQAINEKLFF

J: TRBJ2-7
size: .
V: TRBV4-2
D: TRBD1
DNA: TGTGCCAGCAGCCCCGACAGGGCCAACGAGCAGTACTTC
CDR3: CASSPDRANEQYF

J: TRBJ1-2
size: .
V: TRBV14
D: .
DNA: TGTGCCAGCAGCCCCCGACAGATATCCATCTATGGCTACACCTTC
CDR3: CASSPRQISIYGYTF

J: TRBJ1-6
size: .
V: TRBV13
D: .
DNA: TGTGCCAGCAGCTCCCGCGGGGGGCAGTCGCTCCACTTT
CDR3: CASSSRGGQSLHF

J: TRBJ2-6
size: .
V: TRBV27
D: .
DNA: TGTGCCAGCAGCGAACTATACTCTGGGGCCAACGTCCTGACTTTC
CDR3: CASSELYSGANVLTF

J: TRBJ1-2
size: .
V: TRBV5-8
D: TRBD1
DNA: TGTGCCAGCAGCACAACACAGGGGCATCTTCCAAATGGCTACACCTTC
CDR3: CASSTTQGHLPNGYTF

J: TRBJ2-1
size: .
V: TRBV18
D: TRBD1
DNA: TGTGCCAGCTCACCAAGGGGACAGTACAATGAGCAGTTCTTC
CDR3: CASSPRGQYNEQFF

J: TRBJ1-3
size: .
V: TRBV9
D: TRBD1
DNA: TGTGCCAGCAGCAGGTCGGGGCCCCCTTCGACAGGGTCTGGAAACACCATATATTTT
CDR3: CASSRSGPPSTGSGNTIYF

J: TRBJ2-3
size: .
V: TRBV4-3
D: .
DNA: TGCGCCAGCAGCCAGAACAGGATGACTAGCACAGATACGCAGTATTTT
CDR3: CASSQNRMTSTDTQYF

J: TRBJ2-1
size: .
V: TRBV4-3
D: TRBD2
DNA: TGCGCCAGCAGCCAATACGGGACTAGCGGGGGGGCTTACAATGAGCAGTTCTTC
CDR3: CASSQYGTSGGAYNEQFF

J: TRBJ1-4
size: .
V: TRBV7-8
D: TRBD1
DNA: TGTGCCAGCAGCTTAGGTCCGAGCAGGGGGCGTGCAACTAATGAAAAACTGTTTTTT
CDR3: CASSLGPSRGRATNEKLFF

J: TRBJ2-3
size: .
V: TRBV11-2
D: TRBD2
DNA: TGTGCCAGCAGCTTGCTCCCGCTAGCGGAGAGCACAGATACGCAGTATTTT
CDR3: CASSLLPLAESTDTQYF

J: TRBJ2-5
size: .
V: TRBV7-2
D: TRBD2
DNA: TGTGCCAGCAGCAGCGCCGGGACTAACCAAGAGACCCAGTACTTC
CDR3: CASSSAGTNQETQYF

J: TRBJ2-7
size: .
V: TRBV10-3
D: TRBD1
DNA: TGTGCCATCAGTGATGGGACAGGGGGCCAGCAGCAGTACTTC
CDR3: CAISDGTGGQQQYF

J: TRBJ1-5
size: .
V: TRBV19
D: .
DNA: TGTGCCAGTAGCACCTTTGGAGATTATAGCAATCAGCCCCAGCATTTT
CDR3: CASSTFGDYSNQPQHF

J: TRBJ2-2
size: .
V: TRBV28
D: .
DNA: TGTGCCACCCAGTCCGGGGTCGGGGAGCTGTTTTTT
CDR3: CATQSGVGELFF

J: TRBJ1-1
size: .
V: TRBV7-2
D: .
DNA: TGTGCCAGCAGCTTAGTGGGGGGGCAGAACACTGAAGCTTTCTTT
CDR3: CASSLVGGQNTEAFF

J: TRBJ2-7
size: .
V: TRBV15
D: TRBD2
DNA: TGTGCCACCAGCAGAGAACCTGGCGGGAGCAACAACGAGCAGTACTTC
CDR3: CATSREPGGSNNEQYF

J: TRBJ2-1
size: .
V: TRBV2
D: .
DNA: TGTGCCAGCATCTCGGACAATGTCCCCCCTAATGAGCAGTTCTTC
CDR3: CASISDNVPPNEQFF

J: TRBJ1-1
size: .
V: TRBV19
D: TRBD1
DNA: TGTGCCAGTAGAGGAGGGGGCGGTGGGACTGAAGCTTTCTTT
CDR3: CASRGGGGGTEAFF

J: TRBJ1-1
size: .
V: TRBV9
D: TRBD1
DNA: TGTGCCAGCAGCGTAGCCCCGGTGGACAGGGGGCAGAACACTGAAGCTTTCTTT
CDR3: CASSVAPVDRGQNTEAFF

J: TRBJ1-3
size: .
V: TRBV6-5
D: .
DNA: TGTGCCAGCCAGGGTAGTAACACCATATATTTT
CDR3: CASQGSNTIYF

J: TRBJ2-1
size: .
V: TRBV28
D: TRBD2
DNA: TGTGCCAGCACCCAACTAGGACTAGCGCTGGGTGAGCAGTTCTTC
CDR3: CASTQLGLALGEQFF

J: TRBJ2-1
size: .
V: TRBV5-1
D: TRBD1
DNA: TGCGCCAGCAGCTTGGGACAGGGCTCCTACAATGAGCAGTTCTTC
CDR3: CASSLGQGSYNEQFF

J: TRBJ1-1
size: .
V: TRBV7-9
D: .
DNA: TGTGCCAGCAGCTCATACAGGGCTACTGAAGCTTTCTTT
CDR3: CASSSYRATEAFF

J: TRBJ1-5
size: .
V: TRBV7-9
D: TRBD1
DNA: TGTGCCAGCAGCCTCACAGGGGTTTTTTGGCCCCAGCATTTT
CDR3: CASSLTGVFWPQHF

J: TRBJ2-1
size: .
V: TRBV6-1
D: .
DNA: TGTGCCAGCAGTTCAAGCCACAGCTCCTACAATGAGCAGTTCTTC
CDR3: CASSSSHSSYNEQFF

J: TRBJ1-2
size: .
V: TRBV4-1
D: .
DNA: TGCGCCAGCAGCCAAGATCGAGGTAGCTATGGCTACACCTTC
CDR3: CASSQDRGSYGYTF

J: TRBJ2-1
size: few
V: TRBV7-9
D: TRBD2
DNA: TGTGCCAGCAGCTTAGGGACTAGCGGGAGGGCTGAGCAGTTCTTC
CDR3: CASSLGTSGRAEQFF

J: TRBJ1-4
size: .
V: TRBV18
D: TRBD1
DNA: TGTGCCAGCTCACCACGTAGTGTGACAGGGGGCGGTGGAAAACTGTTTTTT
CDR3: CASSPRSVTGGGGKLFF

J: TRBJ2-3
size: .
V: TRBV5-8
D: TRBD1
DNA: TGTGCCAGCAGCATCGGGGACAGGGGCCCCACAGATACGCAGTATTTT
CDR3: CASSIGDRGPTDTQYF

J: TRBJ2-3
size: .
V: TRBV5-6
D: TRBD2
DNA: TGTGCCAGCAACCCACTAGCGGGGATCGGGAGGGATACGCAGTATTTT
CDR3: CASNPLAGIGRDTQYF

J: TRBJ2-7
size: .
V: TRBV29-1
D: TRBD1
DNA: TGCAGCGTTGGAACAGGGGGCTTCTCCTACGAGCAGTACTTC
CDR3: CSVGTGGFSYEQYF

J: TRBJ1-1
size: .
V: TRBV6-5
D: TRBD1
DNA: TGTGCCAGCAGTGGGACAGGGACTGAAGCTTTCTTT
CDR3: CASSGTGTEAFF

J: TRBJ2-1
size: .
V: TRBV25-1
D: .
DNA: TGTGCCAGCACCCCCGAGACAGAAAACAATGAGCAGTTCTTC
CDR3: CASTPETENNEQFF

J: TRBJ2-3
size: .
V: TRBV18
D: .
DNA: TGTGCCAGCTCCGAGGGACACATCACAGATACGCAGTATTTT
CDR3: CASSEGHITDTQYF

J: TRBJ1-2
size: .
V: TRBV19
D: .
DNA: TGTGCCAGTAGTATATCCACAGGGCATGGCTACACCTTC
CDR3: CASSISTGHGYTF

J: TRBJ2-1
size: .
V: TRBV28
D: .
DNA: TGTGCCAGCATGCGGGTGGCGGGCAATGAGCAGTTCTTC
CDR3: CASMRVAGNEQFF

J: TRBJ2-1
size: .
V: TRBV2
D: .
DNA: TGTGCCAGCAGTGAGGGCCCAGGTCTCGGTTACAATGAGCAGTTCTTC
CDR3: CASSEGPGLGYNEQFF

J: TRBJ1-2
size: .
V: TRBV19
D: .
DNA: TGTGCCAGTAGTATACGGGGGAGAGACTATGGCTACACCTTC
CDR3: CASSIRGRDYGYTF

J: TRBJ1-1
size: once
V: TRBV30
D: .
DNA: TGTGCCTGGAGTGTCGGAGGGAACACTGAAGCTTTCTTT
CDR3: CAWSVGGNTEAFF

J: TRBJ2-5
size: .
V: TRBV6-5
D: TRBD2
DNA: TGTGCCAGCAGTTTGGCTAGCGGGAGTGGTGAGACCCAGTACTTC
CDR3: CASSLASGSGETQYF